This TCR beta chain was profiled in a study of OX40 agonist ivuxolimab in advanced cancers. Data came from immunoSEQ multiplex PCR; TCRdb stores just in-frame clones and leaves some out. The table lists under 95,000 clones, 86% of them singletons, with less than 8% in the top ten. The clonotype originates from an adult with an advanced solid tumor such as melanoma, head and neck, liver or kidney cancer. The specimen was CD4+ or CD8+ T cells sorted from blood, collected in a trial of the OX40 agonist ivuxolimab.

CDR3 region: CASRRLVSPYLVEKQYF. CDR3 DNA sequence: TGTGCCAGCAGGCGGTTGGTTTCCCCGTATTTAGTGGAGAAGCAGTATTTT. This chain connects TRBV7-2 to TRBJ2-3, with unresolved D. The germline CDR1 and CDR2 sequences are SGHTA and FQGNSA. The ends were cut back, 6 bases at V and 11 bases at J, with 30 bases in the middle. This CDR3 comprises 17 residues.